This entry concerns a single T cell receptor beta chain. Its antigen remains undetermined. It has no much larger one-base neighbor in the sample; base qualities were not kept. V and J lose 4 bases and 0 bases, and a span of 7 bases separates them. The germline V gene gives CDR1 as SGHTA and CDR2 as FQGNSA. Reading from cysteine to phenylalanine, the CDR3 counts 14 amino acids. The CDR3 DNA has 42 bases and is translated from base 1. Enrolling through a virtual design, the prospective study's participants ranged in age from roughly 18 to 95 years and lived across 20 to 25 United States geographic areas. Cohort assignment in the prospective study relied on participant-reported clinical history from a screening survey and a study questionnaire. In the prospective study, mobile phlebotomists collected whole blood, serum and a nasopharyngeal or oropharyngeal swab from each participant. Over a roughly two-month period, participants in the prospective study had the option of providing additional blood draws and questionnaires. Before DNA extraction, prospective study blood samples were shipped either frozen or at room temperature.

The immunoSEQ Assay, a bias-controlled multiplex PCR, was used to amplify TCRbeta CDR3 regions from genomic DNA. The study's processing was this. Within the assay, amplification of reference gene primers was used to estimate how many nucleated cells each sample contained. To quantify the absolute abundance of each unique TCRbeta CDR3 rearrangement, sequence reads were collapsed and filtered. Productive Simpson clonality was computed per sample as the square root of Simpson's diversity index over productive rearrangements. TCRdb re-hosts the immuneACCESS table, in-frame sequences only. Its copies lack some clones; in the studies checked, an unresolved V gene accounts for under half of them, and the cause for the rest is not known. That table is the source of V, J and clone size, and D and trimming were worked out from the DNA. This sample lists 400,000 or so clones; roughly 90% were detected once. The ten biggest clones cover roughly 1.9% of the sample.

This record belongs to a study of blood T cell repertoires in COVID-19 (dated by TCRdb to about 2020). With regard to the full study: Samples covering the acute and convalescent phases of COVID-19 were provided by collaborators in the United States, Italy and Spain. The prospective study material was composed of cDNA or gDNA derived from T cells, B-cell-depleted T cells, or PBMCs. The dataset comprised deeply sampled blood TCRbeta repertoires from subjects exposed to, actively infected with, or recovered from COVID-19. The repertoires were released in a freely available public database meant as a resource for research on the immune response to SARS-CoV-2. The samples were drawn from two sources: the first 160 participants of the ongoing ImmuneRACE study, and fewer than 1,500 subjects contributed by 6 global collaborators. The sample metadata nearly always contained a de-identified subject ID, COVID-19 status, age in years and sex. Where HLA class I and class II types were available, the types were taken from metadata supplied by the sample provider, not from assay-based typing.

Here is what the overall study found, with its caveats: Clinical and demographic metadata were provided uncurated, with the amount varying by source and participant.

This receptor chain uses TRBV7-2 and TRBJ1-3; the D gene cannot be resolved reliably. This TCR was sampled from a woman in her 40s with acute COVID-19. Sequencing input: PBMCs or T cells enriched from blood (not recorded which). The CDR3 reads as follows: CASSSIDSGNTIYF. The nucleotide sequence reads as follows: TGTGCCAGCAGCTCGATAGACTCTGGAAACACCATATATTTT.